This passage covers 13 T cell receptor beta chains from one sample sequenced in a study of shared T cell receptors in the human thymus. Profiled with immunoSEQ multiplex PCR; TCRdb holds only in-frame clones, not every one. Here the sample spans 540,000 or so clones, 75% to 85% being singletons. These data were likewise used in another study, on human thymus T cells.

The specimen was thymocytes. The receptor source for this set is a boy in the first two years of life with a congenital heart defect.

The CDR3 nucleotides are TGTGCCAGCAGCCGCCGGACTAGCGGGGACCCAGATACGCAGTATTTT. Its translation: CASSRRTSGDPDTQYF. This sequence joins TRBV7-6 and TRBJ2-3; TRBD2 matches at 12 bases. Germline CDR1 reads SGHVS; CDR2 reads FNYEAQ. This CDR3 is built from 16 residues. J was trimmed by 4 bases and V by 5 bases; bases with no gene match: 7. Full variable domain (remainder filled in from reference TRBV7-6 and TRBJ2-3): GAGVSQSPRYKVTKRGQDVALRCDPISGHVSLYWYRQALGQGPEFLTYFNYEAQQDKSGLPNDRFSAERPEGSISTLTIQRTEQRDSAMYRCASSRRTSGDPDTQYFGPGTRLTVL.

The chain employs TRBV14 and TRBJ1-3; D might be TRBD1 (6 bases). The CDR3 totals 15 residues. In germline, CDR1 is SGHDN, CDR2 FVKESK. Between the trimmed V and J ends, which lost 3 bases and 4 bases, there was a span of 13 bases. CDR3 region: CASSHLSGVGNTIYF. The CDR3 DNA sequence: TGTGCCAGCAGCCACCTATCAGGGGTAGGAAACACCATATATTTT.

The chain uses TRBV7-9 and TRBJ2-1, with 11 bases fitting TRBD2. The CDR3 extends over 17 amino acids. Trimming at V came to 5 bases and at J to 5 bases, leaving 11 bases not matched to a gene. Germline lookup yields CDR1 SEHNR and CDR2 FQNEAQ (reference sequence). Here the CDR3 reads CASSNPTSGSGNNEQFF. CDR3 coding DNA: TGTGCCAGCAGCAATCCTACTAGCGGGAGCGGGAACAATGAGCAGTTCTTC. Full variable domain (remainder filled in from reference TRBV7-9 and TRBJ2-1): DTGVSQNPRHKITKRGQNVTFRCDPISEHNRLYWYRQTLGQGPEFLTYFQNEAQLEKSRLLSDRFSAERPKGSFSTLEIQRTEQGDSAMYLCASSNPTSGSGNNEQFFGPGTRLTVL.

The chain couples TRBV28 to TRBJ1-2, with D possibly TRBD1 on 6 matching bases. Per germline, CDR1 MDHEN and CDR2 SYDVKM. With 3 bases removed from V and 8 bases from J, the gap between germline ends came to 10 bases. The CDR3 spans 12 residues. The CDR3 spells CASSFTGHGYTF. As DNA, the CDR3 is TGTGCCAGCAGTTTTACAGGGCACGGCTACACCTTC.

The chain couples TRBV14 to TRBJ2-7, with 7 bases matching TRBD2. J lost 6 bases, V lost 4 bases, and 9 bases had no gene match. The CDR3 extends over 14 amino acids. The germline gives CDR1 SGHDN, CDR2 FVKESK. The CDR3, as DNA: TGTGCCAGCAGCCGGATGACTAGCATTGCCGAGCAGTACTTC. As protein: CASSRMTSIAEQYF.

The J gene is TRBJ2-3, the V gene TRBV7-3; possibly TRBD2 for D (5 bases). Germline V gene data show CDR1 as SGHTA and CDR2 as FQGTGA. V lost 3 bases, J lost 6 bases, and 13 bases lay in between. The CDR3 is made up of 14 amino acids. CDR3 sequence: CASSLRSGSDTQYF. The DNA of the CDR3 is TGTGCCAGCAGCTTGAGAAGCGGATCGGATACGCAGTATTTT.

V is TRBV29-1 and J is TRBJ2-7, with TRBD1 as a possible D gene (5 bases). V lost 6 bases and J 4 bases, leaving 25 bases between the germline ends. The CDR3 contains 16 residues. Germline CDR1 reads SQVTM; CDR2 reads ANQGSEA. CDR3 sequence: CSVARRSWQGGYEQYF. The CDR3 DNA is TGCAGCGTCGCTCGCAGGTCGTGGCAGGGTGGGTACGAGCAGTACTTC.

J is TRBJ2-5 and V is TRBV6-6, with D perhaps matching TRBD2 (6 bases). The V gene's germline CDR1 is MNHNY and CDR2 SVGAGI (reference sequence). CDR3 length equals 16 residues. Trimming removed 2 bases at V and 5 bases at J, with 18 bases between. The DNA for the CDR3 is TGTGCCAGCAGTTACCACAGACTAGATGTGGGCGAGACCCAGTACTTC. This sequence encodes CASSYHRLDVGETQYF.

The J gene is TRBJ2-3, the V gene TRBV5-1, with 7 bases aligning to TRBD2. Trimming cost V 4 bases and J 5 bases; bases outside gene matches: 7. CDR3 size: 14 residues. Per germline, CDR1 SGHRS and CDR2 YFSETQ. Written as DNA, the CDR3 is TGCGCCAGCAGCCCAGGGAGGGCCGTAGATACGCAGTATTTT. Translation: CASSPGRAVDTQYF.

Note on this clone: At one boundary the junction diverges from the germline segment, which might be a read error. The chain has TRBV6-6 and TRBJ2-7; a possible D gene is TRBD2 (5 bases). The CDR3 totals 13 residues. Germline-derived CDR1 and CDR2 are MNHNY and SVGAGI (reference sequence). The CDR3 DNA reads TGTGCCAGCAGTTCTAGCTCGGTCTACGTGCAGTACTTC. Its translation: CASSSSSVYVQYF.

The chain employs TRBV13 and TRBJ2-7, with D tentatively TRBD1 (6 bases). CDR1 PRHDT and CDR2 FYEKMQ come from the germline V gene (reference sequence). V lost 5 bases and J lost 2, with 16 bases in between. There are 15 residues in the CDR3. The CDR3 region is CASSRLQGRTYEQYF. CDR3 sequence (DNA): TGTGCCAGCAGCCGCCTACAGGGTAGAACCTACGAGCAGTACTTC.

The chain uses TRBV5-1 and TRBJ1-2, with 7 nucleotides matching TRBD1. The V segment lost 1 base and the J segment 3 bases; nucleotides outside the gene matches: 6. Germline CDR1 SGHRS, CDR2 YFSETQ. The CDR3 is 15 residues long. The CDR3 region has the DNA TGCGCCAGCAGCTTGAAGGGGGCCGCCTACTATGGCTACACCTTC. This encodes CASSLKGAAYYGYTF.

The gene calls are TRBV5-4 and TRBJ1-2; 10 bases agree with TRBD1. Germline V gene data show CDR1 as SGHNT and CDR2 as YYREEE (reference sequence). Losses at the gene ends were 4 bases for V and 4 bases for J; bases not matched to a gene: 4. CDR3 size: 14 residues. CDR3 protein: CASSLRTGGYGYTF. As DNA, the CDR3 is TGTGCCAGCAGCCTAAGGACAGGGGGCTATGGCTACACCTTC.